This note documents a single TCR beta chain sequence. Antigen unknown. V lost 1 base, J lost 4 bases, and 10 bases lay in between. The germline gives CDR1 SGHTA, CDR2 FQGNSA. The CDR3 is made up of 14 amino acids. Each donor had approximately 10 milliliters of peripheral blood drawn. The sample comes from a study of blood T cells in healthy people across ages. Broader study findings: The donors' CMV status was not determined, possibly confounding changes in expanded clonotypes.

Primers used in a second PCR of about 6 to 12 cycles were a sample-barcoded 5' primer and a J-beta primer mix. A template-switch adaptor with 12 random nucleotides tagged each cDNA molecule. TCRdb analysed the 5' RACE reads with MiXCR anew, one entry per CDR3 protein. The top ten clones hold about 18% of a sample with 850,000 or so distinct CDR3 sequences, around 28% of them seen once. The chain combines TRBV7-2 with TRBJ1-2; D is ambiguous. The specimen sequenced was blood. This TCR came from a woman over 75 in good health. This CDR3 is CASSLEEPIYGYTF. The CDR3, as DNA: TGTGCCAGCAGCTTAGAGGAGCCAATCTATGGCTACACCTTC.